One sample yielded the 15 T cell receptor beta chains listed below, sequenced in a study of shared clonotypes between healthy human individuals. Assay used: immunoSEQ multiplex PCR; TCRdb lists only in-frame clones, some missing. The sample carries about 500,000 clones, about 74% recorded once. The sequenced material came from PBMCs. The receptor source for this set is a woman between 35 and 50 years old in good health. Some clones in this sample may be carry-over from other donors' samples.

The rearrangement joins TRBV5-1 to TRBJ1-1; perhaps TRBD1 as D (6 bases). This CDR3 has 15 residues. Trimming took 4 bases from V and 2 from J, leaving 15 bases between them. CDR1 and CDR2 (germline): SGHRS, YFSETQ. The CDR3, as DNA: TGCGCCAGCAGCCCCGGGGGCAGCTTTAACACTGAAGCTTTCTTT. Residues: CASSPGGSFNTEAFF.

The V gene is TRBV4-1, the J gene TRBJ2-5; 8 positions agree with TRBD2. Germline trimming cut 4 bases from V and 2 bases from J; bases unmatched to any gene: 12. The CDR3 has 17 amino acids. In germline, CDR1 is MGHRA, CDR2 YSYEKL. DNA for the CDR3: TGCGCCAGCAGCCTGCGGGGCAAGCGGGGGTCACAAGAGACCCAGTACTTC. Residues: CASSLRGKRGSQETQYF.

This clone was detected only a few times. The chain is built from TRBV5-6 and TRBJ2-5, with D perhaps TRBD1 (5 bases). Germline CDR1 SGHDT, CDR2 YYEEEE. Trimming pared 1 base from V and 5 bases from J, leaving 9 bases between. This CDR3 has 13 amino acids. CDR3 DNA: TGTGCCAGCAGCTTGAGGGGTCCCGAGACCCAGTACTTC. It is translated as CASSLRGPETQYF.

About this clone itself: A far larger clone is off by one base, so a read error is likely. V and J are TRBV28 and TRBJ2-7, with 16 bases fitting TRBD2. CDR1 and CDR2 (germline): MDHEN, SYDVKM. V shed 6 bases and J 4 bases; nucleotides not matched to a gene: 3. CDR3 length: 15 residues. The CDR3 region has the DNA TGTGCCAGCAGCTCGGGACTAGCGGGAGGGTACGAGCAGTACTTC. Protein: CASSSGLAGGYEQYF.

This chain connects TRBV18 to TRBJ2-3; 9 bases agree with TRBD2. V was pared by 2 bases and J by 0 bases, with 0 bases of the junction left unmatched. The germline CDR1 and CDR2 sequences are KGHSH and LQKENI. The CDR3 loop spans 15 amino acids. The CDR3 DNA reads as TGTGCCAGCTCACCAGCGGGGGGGAGCACAGATACGCAGTATTTT. Protein sequence: CASSPAGGSTDTQYF.

In the case of this clone: A far larger clone differs by one base, so this is likely a read error. At the DNA level, this CDR3 is encoded by other sequences in the same sample as well. The chain carries TRBV19 and TRBJ1-2; a weak D match, TRBD1 (6 bases). Germline V gene data show CDR1 as LNHDA and CDR2 as SQIVND (reference sequence). The CDR3 consists of 13 residues. Trimming pared 8 bases from V and 7 bases from J, leaving 17 bases between. DNA of the CDR3: TGTGCCAGTGGCCGGCAGGGGACAAGTGGCTACACCTTC. This translates into CASGRQGTSGYTF.

The rearrangement joins TRBV4-2 to TRBJ2-6; tentatively, D is TRBD2 (5 bases). Germline CDR1 and CDR2: LGHNA and YNFKEQ. Trimming stripped 0 bases from V and 1 base from J, with 7 bases between. The CDR3 loop spans 16 amino acids. CDR3 in amino acids: CASSQEEGSGANVLTF. The CDR3, as DNA: TGTGCCAGCAGCCAAGAAGAGGGTTCTGGGGCCAACGTCCTGACTTTC.

The J gene is TRBJ2-4, the V gene TRBV18; TRBD2 agrees at 8 bases. This CDR3 comprises 15 residues. V was clipped by 3 bases and J by 5 bases; unmatched bases: 6. Looked up from germline, CDR1 is KGHSH and CDR2 is LQKENI. The CDR3, as DNA: TGTGCCAGCTCACCCGTACCGGGACTAGAAAACATTCAGTACTTC. Its translation: CASSPVPGLENIQYF.

V and J are TRBV27 and TRBJ2-3; 9 bases are shared with TRBD2. Germline values: CDR1 MNHEY, CDR2 SMNVEV (reference sequence). Trimming at V came to 4 bases and at J to 5 bases, leaving 13 bases not matched to a gene. This CDR3 contains 17 residues. The CDR3, as DNA: TGTGCCAGCAGTTGGGGAGTCGGGCGGGAGGGGGAAGATACGCAGTATTTT. It encodes CASSWGVGREGEDTQYF.

This chain connects TRBV10-2 to TRBJ1-5; D possibly corresponds to TRBD1 (6 bases). CDR1 is WSHSY, CDR2 SAAADI, per germline. Deletions cut 3 bases from V and 5 bases from J, with 11 bases between. This CDR3 comprises 14 residues. This chain's CDR3 is CASSDRGEDQPQHF. DNA of the CDR3: TGCGCCAGCAGTGACAGGGGAGAGGATCAGCCCCAGCATTTT.

This clone was detected only a few times. The chain couples TRBV7-2 to TRBJ2-5; the D gene is possibly TRBD2 (6 bases). There are 14 residues in the CDR3. Germline CDR1 is SGHTA and CDR2 is FQGNSA. V lost 2 bases and J lost 5, with 12 bases in between. CDR3: CASSLLATIETQYF. The CDR3 DNA is TGTGCCAGCAGCTTACTAGCGACCATCGAGACCCAGTACTTC.

This clone was seen repeatedly, ten times or more. The J gene is TRBJ2-3, the V gene TRBV14, with 9 bases aligning to TRBD2. There are 16 residues in the CDR3. The ends lost 1 base at V and 0 bases at J; junction bases unmatched: 2. Germline V gene data show CDR1 as SGHDN and CDR2 as FVKESK. For the CDR3, the DNA is TGTGCCAGCAGCCAAGGAAGCGGGGGGAGCACAGATACGCAGTATTTT. Its translation: CASSQGSGGSTDTQYF. The full variable domain, its missing parts supplied by reference TRBV14 and TRBJ2-3, is EAGVTQFPSHSVIEKGQTVTLRCDPISGHDNLYWYRRVMGKEIKFLLHFVKESKQDESGMPNNRFLAERTGGTYSTLKVQPAELEDSGVYFCASSQGSGGSTDTQYFGPGTRLTVL.

This chain links TRBV15 with TRBJ2-1; no clear D gene. The V gene lost 1 base and the J gene lost 15 bases, with 13 bases spanning the gap. The CDR3 runs 12 residues. Germline CDR1 is LNHNV and CDR2 is YYDKDF (reference sequence). The chain's CDR3 is CATSRGSLRPFF. DNA of the CDR3: TGTGCCACCAGCAGAGGGTCGCTGAGGCCGTTCTTC.

The V call is TRBV7-2, the J call TRBJ2-7, with no clear D. V lost 3 bases and J lost 1, with 7 bases in between. Germline loops: CDR1 SGHTA, CDR2 FQGNSA. The CDR3 is 13 residues long. CDR3 protein: CASSFWVSYEQYF. The CDR3 region has the DNA TGTGCCAGCAGCTTTTGGGTTTCCTACGAGCAGTACTTC.

The V call is TRBV30, the J call TRBJ2-3; the match to TRBD2 covers 14 bases. The CDR3 spans 19 residues. The ends lost 2 bases at V and 4 bases at J; junction bases unmatched: 14. Germline lookup yields CDR1 GTSNPN and CDR2 SVGIG (reference sequence). The CDR3: CAWSTGLAGASLLSDTQYF. The CDR3 region has the DNA TGTGCCTGGAGTACGGGACTAGCGGGAGCCTCCCTTCTCTCAGATACGCAGTATTTT.